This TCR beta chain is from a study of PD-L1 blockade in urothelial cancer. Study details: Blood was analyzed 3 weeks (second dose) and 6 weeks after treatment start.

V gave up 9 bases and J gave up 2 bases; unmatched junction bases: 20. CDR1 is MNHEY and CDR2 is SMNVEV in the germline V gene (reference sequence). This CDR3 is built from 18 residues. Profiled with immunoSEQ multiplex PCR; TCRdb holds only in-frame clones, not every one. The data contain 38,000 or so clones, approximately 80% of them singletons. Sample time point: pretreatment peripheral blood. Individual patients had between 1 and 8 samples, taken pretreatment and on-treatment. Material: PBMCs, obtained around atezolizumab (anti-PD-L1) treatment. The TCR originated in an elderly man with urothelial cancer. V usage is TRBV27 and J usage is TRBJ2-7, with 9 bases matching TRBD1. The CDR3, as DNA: TGTGCCAGTGGCCGGGGACAGGGCGGCGTTCGAAGCGCCTACGAGCAGTACTTC. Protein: CASGRGQGGVRSAYEQYF.